This TCR beta chain was recovered during a study of prognosis after radiotherapy for stage I lung cancer. The CDR3 contains 14 residues. The V end was cut by 5 bases, the J end by 3 bases, with 11 bases between. Amplification of the TCR beta CDR3 (from genomic DNA) was done by two-round multiplex PCR. With primers specific to each TRBV and TRBJ gene, the first-round PCR was performed. TCRdb reprocessed the multiplex PCR reads via MiXCR and lists one record per CDR3 protein. The sample lists tens of thousands of distinct CDR3 sequences, around 43% seen once, with more than 30% in the top ten. This clonotype is labeled medium-sized.

The rearrangement links TRBV12-3 or TRBV12-4 to TRBJ2-1; D unclear. The source was PBMCs, collected before or after stereotactic body radiation therapy (not recorded which). The source is a donor over 45 with non-small cell lung cancer. CDR3 sequence (DNA): TGTGCCAGCAGTCCCTCGGGCGGCTACAATGAGCAGTTCTTC. This translates into CASSPSGGYNEQFF.